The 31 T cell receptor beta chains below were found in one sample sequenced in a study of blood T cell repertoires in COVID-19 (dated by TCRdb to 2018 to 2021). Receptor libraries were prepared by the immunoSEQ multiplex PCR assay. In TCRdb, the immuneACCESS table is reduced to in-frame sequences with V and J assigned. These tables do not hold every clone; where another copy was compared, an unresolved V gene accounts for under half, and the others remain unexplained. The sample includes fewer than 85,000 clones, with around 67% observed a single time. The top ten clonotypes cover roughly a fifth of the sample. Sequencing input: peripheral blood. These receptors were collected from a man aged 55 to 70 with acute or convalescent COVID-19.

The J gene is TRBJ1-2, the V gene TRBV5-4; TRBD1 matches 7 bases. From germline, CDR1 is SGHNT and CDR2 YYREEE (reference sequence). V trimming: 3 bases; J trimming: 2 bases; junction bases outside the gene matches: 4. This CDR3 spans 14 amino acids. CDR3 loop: CASSSGQDNYGYTF. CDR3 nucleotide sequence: TGTGCCAGCAGCTCCGGACAGGACAACTATGGCTACACCTTC.

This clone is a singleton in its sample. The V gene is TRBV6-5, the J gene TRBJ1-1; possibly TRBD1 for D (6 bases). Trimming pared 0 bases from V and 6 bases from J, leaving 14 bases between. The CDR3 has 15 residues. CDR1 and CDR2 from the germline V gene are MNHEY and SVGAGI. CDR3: CASSYSITGGSEAFF. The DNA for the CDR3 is TGTGCCAGCAGTTACTCGATAACGGGGGGCTCTGAAGCTTTCTTT.

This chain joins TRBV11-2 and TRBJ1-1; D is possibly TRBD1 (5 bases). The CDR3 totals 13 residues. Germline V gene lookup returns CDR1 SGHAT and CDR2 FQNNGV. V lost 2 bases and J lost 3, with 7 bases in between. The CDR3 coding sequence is TGTGCCAGCAGCTTAACAGGATACACTGAAGCTTTCTTT. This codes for CASSLTGYTEAFF.

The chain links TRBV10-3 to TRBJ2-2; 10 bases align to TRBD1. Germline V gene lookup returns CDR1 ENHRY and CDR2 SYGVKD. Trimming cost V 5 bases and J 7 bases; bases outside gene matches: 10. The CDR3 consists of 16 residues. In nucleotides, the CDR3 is TGTGCCATCAGTTCCGGGACAGGGGTATCGATCGGGGAGCTGTTTTTT. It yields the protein CAISSGTGVSIGELFF.

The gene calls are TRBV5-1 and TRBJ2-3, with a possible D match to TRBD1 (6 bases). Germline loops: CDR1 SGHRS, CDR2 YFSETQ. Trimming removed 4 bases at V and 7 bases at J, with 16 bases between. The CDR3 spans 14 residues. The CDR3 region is CASSRTEGLNTQYF. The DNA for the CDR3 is TGCGCCAGCAGCCGGACAGAGGGTTTGAATACGCAGTATTTT.

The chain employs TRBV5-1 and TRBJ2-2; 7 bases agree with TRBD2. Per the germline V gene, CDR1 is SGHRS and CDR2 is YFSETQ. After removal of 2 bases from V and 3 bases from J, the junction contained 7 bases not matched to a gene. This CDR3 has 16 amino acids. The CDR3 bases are TGCGCCAGCAGCTTATTAGCGGGTACGGACACCGGGGAGCTGTTTTTT. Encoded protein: CASSLLAGTDTGELFF.

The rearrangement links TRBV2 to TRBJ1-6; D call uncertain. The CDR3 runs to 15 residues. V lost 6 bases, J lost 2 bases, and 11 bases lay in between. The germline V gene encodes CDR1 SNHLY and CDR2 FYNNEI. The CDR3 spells CASSAGIAYNSPLHF. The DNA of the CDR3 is TGTGCCAGCAGCGCCGGTATCGCCTATAATTCACCCCTCCACTTT.

CDR3 nucleotides: TGTGCCAGCAGACTTAACAAAGCGGGGACCTACAATGAGCAGTTCTTC. Translation: CASRLNKAGTYNEQFF. The rearrangement uses TRBV3-1 (or the pseudogene TRBV3-2) and TRBJ2-1, with TRBD2 identical over 7 bases. The CDR3 has 16 residues. Looked up from germline, CDR1 is LGHDT and CDR2 is YNNKEL (reference sequence). V gave up 6 bases and J gave up 2 bases; unmatched junction bases: 10.

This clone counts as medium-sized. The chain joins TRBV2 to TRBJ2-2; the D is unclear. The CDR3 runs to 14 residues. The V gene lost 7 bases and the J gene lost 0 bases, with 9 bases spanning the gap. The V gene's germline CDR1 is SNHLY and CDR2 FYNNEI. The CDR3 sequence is CASILTSNTGELFF. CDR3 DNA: TGTGCCAGCATCTTAACTTCGAACACCGGGGAGCTGTTTTTT.

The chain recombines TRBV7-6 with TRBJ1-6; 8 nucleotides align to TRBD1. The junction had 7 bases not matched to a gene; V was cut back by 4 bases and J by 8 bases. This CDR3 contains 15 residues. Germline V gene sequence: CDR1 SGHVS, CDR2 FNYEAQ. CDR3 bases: TGTGCCAGCAGCTCCCAGGGGGCCACGGATTCACCCCTCCACTTT. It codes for CASSSQGATDSPLHF.

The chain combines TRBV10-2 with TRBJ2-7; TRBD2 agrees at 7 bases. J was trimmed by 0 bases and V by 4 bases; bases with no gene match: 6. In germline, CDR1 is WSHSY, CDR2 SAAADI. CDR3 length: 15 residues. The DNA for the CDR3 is TGCGCCAGCAGTGTCGGGAGGCCGAGCTCCTACGAGCAGTACTTC. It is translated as CASSVGRPSSYEQYF.

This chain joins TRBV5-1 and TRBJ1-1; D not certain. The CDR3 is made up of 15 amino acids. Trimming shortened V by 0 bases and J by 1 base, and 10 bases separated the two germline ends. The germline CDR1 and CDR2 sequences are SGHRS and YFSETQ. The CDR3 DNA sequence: TGCGCCAGCAGCTTGGCCCCTAGAGGGAACACTGAAGCTTTCTTT. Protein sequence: CASSLAPRGNTEAFF. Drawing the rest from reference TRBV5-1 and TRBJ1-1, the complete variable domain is KAGVTQTPRYLIKTRGQQVTLSCSPISGHRSVSWYQQTPGQGLQFLFEYFSETQRNKGNFPGRFSGRQFSNSRSEMNVSTLELGDSALYLCASSLAPRGNTEAFFGQGTRLTVV.

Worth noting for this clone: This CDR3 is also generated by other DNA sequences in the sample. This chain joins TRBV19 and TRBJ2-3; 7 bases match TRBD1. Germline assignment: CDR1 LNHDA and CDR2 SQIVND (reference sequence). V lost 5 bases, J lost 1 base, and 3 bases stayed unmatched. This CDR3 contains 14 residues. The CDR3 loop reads CASSSTGGTDTQYF. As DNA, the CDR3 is TGTGCCAGTAGTTCCACAGGGGGCACAGATACGCAGTATTTT.

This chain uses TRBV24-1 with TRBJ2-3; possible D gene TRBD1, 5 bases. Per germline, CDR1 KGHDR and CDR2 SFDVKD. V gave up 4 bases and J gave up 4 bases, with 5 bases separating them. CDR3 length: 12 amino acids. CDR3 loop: CATSEGADTQYF. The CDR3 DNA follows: TGTGCCACCAGTGAAGGGGCAGATACGCAGTATTTT.

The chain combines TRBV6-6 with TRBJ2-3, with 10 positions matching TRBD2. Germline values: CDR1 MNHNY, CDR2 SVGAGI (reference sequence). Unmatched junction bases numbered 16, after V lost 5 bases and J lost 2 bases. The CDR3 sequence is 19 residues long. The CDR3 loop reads CASSRAGGSSSSDTDTQYF. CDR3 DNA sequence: TGTGCCAGCAGTCGAGCGGGGGGGTCTAGCTCCAGCGACACAGATACGCAGTATTTT.

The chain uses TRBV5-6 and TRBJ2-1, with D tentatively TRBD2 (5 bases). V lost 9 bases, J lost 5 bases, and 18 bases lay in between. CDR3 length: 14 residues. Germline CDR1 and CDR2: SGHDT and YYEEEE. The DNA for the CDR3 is TGTGCCACCTTTAGGGCGGGCTGGGACAATGAGCAGTTCTTC. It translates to CATFRAGWDNEQFF.

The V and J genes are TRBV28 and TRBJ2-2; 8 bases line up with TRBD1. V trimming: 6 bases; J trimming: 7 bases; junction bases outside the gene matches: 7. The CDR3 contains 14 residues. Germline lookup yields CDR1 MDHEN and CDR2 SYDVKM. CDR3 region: CASRGQGYDGELFF. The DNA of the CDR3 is TGTGCCAGCAGAGGACAGGGTTATGACGGGGAGCTGTTTTTT.

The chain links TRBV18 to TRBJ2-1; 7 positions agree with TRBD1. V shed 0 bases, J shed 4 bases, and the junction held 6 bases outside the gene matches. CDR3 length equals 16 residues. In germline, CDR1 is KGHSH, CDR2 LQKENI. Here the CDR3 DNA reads TGTGCCAGCTCACCACCGGCAGGGGGAATATACAATGAGCAGTTCTTC. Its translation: CASSPPAGGIYNEQFF.

The CDR3 reads CASSQDIRQGVGAFF. As DNA, the CDR3 is TGTGCCAGCAGCCAAGATATCAGACAGGGGGTAGGAGCTTTCTTT. The chain carries TRBV3-1 (or the pseudogene TRBV3-2) and TRBJ1-1, with 9 bases lining up with TRBD1. Trimming at V came to 0 bases and at J to 10 bases, leaving 9 bases not matched to a gene. In germline, CDR1 is LGHDT, CDR2 YNNKEL (reference sequence). This CDR3 has 15 residues.

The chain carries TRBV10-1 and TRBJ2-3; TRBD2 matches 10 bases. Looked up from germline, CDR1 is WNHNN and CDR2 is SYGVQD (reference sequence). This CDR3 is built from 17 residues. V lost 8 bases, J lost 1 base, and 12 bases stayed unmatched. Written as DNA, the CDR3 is TGCGCCAGCTATAGCGGGAGGAGTAATACGGGCACAGATACGCAGTATTTT. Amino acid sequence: CASYSGRSNTGTDTQYF.

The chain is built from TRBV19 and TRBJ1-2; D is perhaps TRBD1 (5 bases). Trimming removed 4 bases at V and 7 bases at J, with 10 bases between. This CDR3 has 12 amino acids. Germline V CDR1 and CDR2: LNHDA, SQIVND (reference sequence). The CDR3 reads CASSTWGTGYTF. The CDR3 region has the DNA TGTGCCAGTAGTACTTGGGGCACTGGCTACACCTTC. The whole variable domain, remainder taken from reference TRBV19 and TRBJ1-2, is DGGITQSPKYLFRKEGQNVTLSCEQNLNHDAMYWYRQDPGQGLRLIYYSQIVNDFQKGDIAEGYSVSREKKESFPLTVTSAQKNPTAFYLCASSTWGTGYTFGSGTRLTVV.

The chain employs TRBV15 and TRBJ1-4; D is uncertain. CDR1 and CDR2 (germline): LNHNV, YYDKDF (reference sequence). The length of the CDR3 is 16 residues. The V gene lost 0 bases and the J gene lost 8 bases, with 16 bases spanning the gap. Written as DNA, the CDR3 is TGTGCCACCAGCAGAGAAGGGTCGGGAGAGAGCGAAAAACTGTTTTTT. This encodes CATSREGSGESEKLFF.

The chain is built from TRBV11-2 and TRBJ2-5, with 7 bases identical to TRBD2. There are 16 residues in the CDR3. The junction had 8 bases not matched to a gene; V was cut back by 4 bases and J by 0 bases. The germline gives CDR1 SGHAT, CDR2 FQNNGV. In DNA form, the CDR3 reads TGTGCCAGCAGCTACCGGGGAGGGCGATACCAAGAGACCCAGTACTTC. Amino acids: CASSYRGGRYQETQYF.

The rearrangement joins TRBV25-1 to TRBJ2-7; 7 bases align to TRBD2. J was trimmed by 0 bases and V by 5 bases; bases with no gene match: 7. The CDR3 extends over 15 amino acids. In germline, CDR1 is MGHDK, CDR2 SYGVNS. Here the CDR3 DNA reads TGTGCCAGCAGTCCCCGTAGCGGGCTCTCCTACGAGCAGTACTTC. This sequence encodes CASSPRSGLSYEQYF.

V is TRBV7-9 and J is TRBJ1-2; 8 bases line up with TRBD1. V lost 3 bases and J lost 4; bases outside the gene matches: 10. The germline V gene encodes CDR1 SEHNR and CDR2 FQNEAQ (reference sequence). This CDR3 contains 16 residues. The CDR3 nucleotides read TGTGCCAGCAGCTTGGGGCCGGACAGGGAAGGCTATGGCTACACCTTC. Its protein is CASSLGPDREGYGYTF.

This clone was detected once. The CDR3, as DNA: TGCGCCAGCAGCGCAGCCCTTGGCGGGAGGCAGAATGAGCAGTTCTTC. Its translation: CASSAALGGRQNEQFF. The chain uses TRBV5-1 and TRBJ2-1; 8 bases line up with TRBD2. In germline, CDR1 is SGHRS, CDR2 YFSETQ. The CDR3 has 16 amino acids. Trimming cost V 4 bases and J 7 bases; bases outside gene matches: 13.

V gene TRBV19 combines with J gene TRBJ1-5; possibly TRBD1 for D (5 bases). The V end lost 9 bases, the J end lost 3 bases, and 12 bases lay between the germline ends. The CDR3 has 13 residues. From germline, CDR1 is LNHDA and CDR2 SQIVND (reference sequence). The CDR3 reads CASTPGFNQPQHF. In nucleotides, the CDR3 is TGTGCCAGCACCCCAGGGTTCAATCAGCCCCAGCATTTT.

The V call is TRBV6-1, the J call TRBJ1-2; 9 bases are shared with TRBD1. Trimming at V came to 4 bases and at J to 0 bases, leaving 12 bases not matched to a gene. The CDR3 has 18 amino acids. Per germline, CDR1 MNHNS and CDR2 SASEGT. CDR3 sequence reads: CASSVLQGAGLTNYGYTF. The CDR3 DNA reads TGTGCCAGCAGTGTTTTACAGGGGGCTGGATTAACTAACTATGGCTACACCTTC.

This CDR3 reads CASSQGPLRGTDTQYF. The CDR3 region has the DNA TGTGCCAGCAGCCAAGGTCCCCTCCGGGGTACAGATACGCAGTATTTT. V usage is TRBV3-1 (or the pseudogene TRBV3-2) and J usage is TRBJ2-3; TRBD2 might be the D (5 bases). This CDR3 region has 16 residues. The V end lost 1 base, the J end lost 3 bases, and 14 bases lay between the germline ends. From germline, CDR1 is LGHDT and CDR2 YNNKEL (reference sequence).

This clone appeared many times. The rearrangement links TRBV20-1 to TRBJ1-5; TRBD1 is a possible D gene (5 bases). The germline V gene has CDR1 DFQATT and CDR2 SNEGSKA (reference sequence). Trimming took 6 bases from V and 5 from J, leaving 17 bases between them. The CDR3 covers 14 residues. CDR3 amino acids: CSASGTGFYQPQHF. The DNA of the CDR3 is TGCAGTGCCAGTGGTACAGGATTTTATCAGCCCCAGCATTTT.

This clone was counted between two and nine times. This CDR3 reads CASSQDASSGTFYEQYF. In nucleotides, the CDR3 is TGTGCCAGCAGCCAAGATGCGTCTAGCGGGACATTTTACGAGCAGTACTTC. V is TRBV14 and J is TRBJ2-7; the match to TRBD2 covers 9 bases. Per the germline V gene, CDR1 is SGHDN and CDR2 is FVKESK. This CDR3 has 17 residues. Losses at the gene ends were 0 bases for V and 4 bases for J; bases not matched to a gene: 10.